This T cell receptor beta chain was identified in a study of vaccination effects on CD4 cells after COVID-19. Only in-frame clones appear in the TCRdb table, and some are missing; sequencing was by immunoSEQ multiplex PCR. The sample has tens of thousands of clones, around 73% seen once. V dropped 8 bases and J dropped 6 bases, with 19 bases sitting between them. The CDR3 sequence is 14 residues long. The V gene's germline CDR1 is SGHTA and CDR2 FQGNSA. Comments on this clone: Its matching antigen is unknown.

Antigen-specific CD4+ T cells were expanded with viral peptide pools in the ViraFEST assay before sequencing. Having been cultured for about ten days, the cells underwent CD4+ T cell isolation. People in the vaccine group had not been infected with SARS-CoV-2 before, and their nucleocapsid antibodies were negative. Cultures used 2 million to 2.5 million PBMC per well, approximately 10 IU/ml IL-2 and 9.5 to 10 ug/ml peptides. The starting material was CD4+ T cells from PBMCs cultured with HCoV-OC43 spike peptides, obtained before COVID-19 vaccination. Subset denoted: HCoV-OC43 spike overlapping peptide pool stimulation. V usage is TRBV7-2 and J usage is TRBJ1-2; the D gene is possibly TRBD1 (6 bases). This TCR derives from a human donor who received a COVID-19 vaccine. The CDR3 DNA reads TGTGCCAGCGCCGCCGGGGGGCGCAGGGATGGCTACACCTTC. As protein: CASAAGGRRDGYTF.